The 19 T cell receptor beta chains presented below share a single source sample, sequenced in a study of identical twins. One entry per CDR3 protein, called by TCRdb with MiXCR from the 5' RACE reads. The profile shows roughly 700,000 distinct CDR3 sequences, approximately 9% of them singletons. The sample was also linked to a second study, of yellow fever vaccine responses in identical twins.

Specimen: PBMCs. Receptor source: a woman aged 18-29 years in good health.

The chain is built from TRBV20-1 and TRBJ2-7; tentative D call: TRBD2 (5 bases). Germline V gene lookup returns CDR1 DFQATT and CDR2 SNEGSKA (reference sequence). CDR3 length: 12 residues. V dropped 3 bases and J dropped 6 bases, with 12 bases sitting between them. The CDR3 is CSASLVGVEQYF. As DNA, the CDR3 is TGCAGTGCTAGTTTGGTCGGGGTCGAGCAGTACTTC.

This clonotype was found a few times. In DNA, the CDR3 is TGCGCCAGCAGCTCCACGTCCAGCAGGCGCCAAGAGACCCAGTACTTC. Its protein product is CASSSTSSRRQETQYF. The genes are TRBV5-1 and TRBJ2-5; D call uncertain. Trimming stripped 3 bases from V and 1 base from J, with 16 bases between. CDR3 length: 16 residues. The germline CDR1 and CDR2 sequences are SGHRS and YFSETQ.

The gene calls are TRBV27 and TRBJ2-5; tentatively, D is TRBD1 (6 bases). Looked up from germline, CDR1 is MNHEY and CDR2 is SMNVEV (reference sequence). CDR3 size: 14 residues. Trimming took 3 bases from V and 2 from J, leaving 10 bases between them. The CDR3 here is CASSFLRGQETQYF. CDR3 DNA sequence: TGTGCCAGCAGTTTTCTCAGGGGACAAGAGACCCAGTACTTC.

The J gene is TRBJ2-7, the V gene TRBV11-1; 10 bases are shared with TRBD1. Trimming removed 2 bases from V and 5 bases from J; junction bases left unmatched: 6. The CDR3 extends over 15 amino acids. Germline-derived CDR1 and CDR2 are SGHAT and FQDESV (reference sequence). CDR3 bases: TGTGCCAGCAGCTTAAGGGGGGACAGGGGCCACGAGCAGTACTTC. Translated, it gives CASSLRGDRGHEQYF.

The rearrangement links TRBV7-2 to TRBJ2-1; 12 bases line up with TRBD2. This CDR3 is 14 amino acids long. Germline values: CDR1 SGHTA, CDR2 FQGNSA. J lost 15 bases, V lost 1 base, and 7 bases had no gene match. CDR3: CASSLELLAGGWFF. In nucleotides, the CDR3 is TGTGCCAGCAGCTTAGAGCTCCTAGCGGGGGGGTGGTTCTTC.

This clonotype occurred many times. This rearrangement joins TRBV29-1 to TRBJ2-7, with D unclear. Germline values: CDR1 SQVTM, CDR2 ANQGSEA. The CDR3 is 15 amino acids. The V and J ends lost 7 bases and 7 bases respectively, with 26 bases between them. DNA of the CDR3: TGCAGCGCTAGGTCGGGTAAGGCGGATGTAGGTGAGCAGTACTTC. Encoded protein: CSARSGKADVGEQYF.

The chain is built from TRBV28 and TRBJ2-7; 9 positions agree with TRBD2. The CDR3 extends over 16 amino acids. The germline CDR1 and CDR2 sequences are MDHEN and SYDVKM. V was pared by 3 bases and J by 0 bases, with 6 bases of the junction left unmatched. The DNA for the CDR3 is TGTGCCAGCAGTTTTTGGCTTAGCGGGAGCTCCTACGAGCAGTACTTC. It translates to CASSFWLSGSSYEQYF.

This chain uses TRBV3-1 with TRBJ2-7; perhaps TRBD1 as D (5 bases). Trimming left V 4 bases short and J 7 bases short, with 20 bases between. The germline V gene encodes CDR1 LGHDT and CDR2 YNNKEL (reference sequence). The CDR3 contains 15 residues. CDR3: CASSPGRRGLGEQYF. The CDR3, as DNA: TGTGCCAGCAGCCCCGGACGAAGGGGCTTGGGTGAGCAGTACTTC.

There are many counts of this clonotype. This rearrangement joins TRBV29-1 to TRBJ1-1; a possible D gene is TRBD1 (5 bases). Trimming took 4 bases from V and 1 from J, leaving 10 bases between them. Germline loops: CDR1 SQVTM, CDR2 ANQGSEA. The CDR3 is 13 amino acids. The CDR3 sequence is CSVVGTENTEAFF. CDR3 DNA sequence: TGCAGCGTTGTAGGGACGGAGAACACTGAAGCTTTCTTT.

This clonotype was detected a few times. This CDR3 reads CASSRRTSGARETQYF. The CDR3 coding sequence is TGTGCCAGCAGTCGTCGGACTAGCGGGGCGCGAGAGACCCAGTACTTC. The V gene is TRBV12-3 or TRBV12-4, the J gene TRBJ2-5, with 12 positions matching TRBD2. After removal of 5 bases from V and 4 bases from J, the junction contained 8 bases not matched to a gene. There are 16 residues in the CDR3.

This chain joins TRBV6-1 and TRBJ2-7, with D possibly matching TRBD1 (6 bases). Per the germline V gene, CDR1 is MNHNS and CDR2 is SASEGT. Trimming pared 6 bases from V and 0 bases from J, leaving 21 bases between. The CDR3 extends over 17 amino acids. The CDR3 region is CASSSTRPRGPSYEQYF. In DNA form, the CDR3 reads TGTGCCAGCAGCTCAACCAGACCCAGGGGACCCTCCTACGAGCAGTACTTC.

The chain links TRBV11-2 to TRBJ2-1; D remains unclear. There are 16 residues in the CDR3. From germline, CDR1 is SGHAT and CDR2 FQNNGV. Deletions cut 6 bases from V and 0 bases from J, with 15 bases between. The CDR3 spells CASRSQPHSSYNEQFF. Here the CDR3 DNA reads TGTGCCAGCAGGTCCCAACCCCACTCCTCCTACAATGAGCAGTTCTTC.

This clonotype has just a few counts. This sequence joins TRBV2 and TRBJ2-4, with D perhaps matching TRBD1 or TRBD2 (6 bases each). The length of the CDR3 is 15 residues. V lost 8 bases to trimming and J lost 7 bases, with 21 bases between them. Germline CDR1 and CDR2: SNHLY and FYNNEI. Written as DNA, the CDR3 is TGTGCCAGCCGAGGGGTTTCGGGGGCGGGGAACATTCAGTACTTC. This translates into CASRGVSGAGNIQYF.

The V gene is TRBV7-6, the J gene TRBJ2-1; possibly TRBD1 or TRBD2 for D (5 bases each). With 1 base removed from V and 10 bases from J, the gap between germline ends came to 14 bases. Looked up from germline, CDR1 is SGHVS and CDR2 is FNYEAQ. There are 14 residues in the CDR3. The CDR3 here is CASSLGGTLQEQFF. The CDR3 nucleotides are TGTGCCAGCAGCTTAGGAGGGACGCTCCAAGAGCAGTTCTTC.

This clonotype was observed a handful of times. The chain carries TRBV4-2 and TRBJ2-5; 7 bases map to TRBD1. The V segment lost 1 base and the J segment 4 bases; nucleotides outside the gene matches: 12. Germline CDR1 is LGHNA and CDR2 is YNFKEQ. The CDR3 spans 17 residues. CDR3 DNA sequence: TGTGCCAGCAGCCAAGCAGGGGGAGTCGCAGCCCCAGAGACCCAGTACTTC. Protein: CASSQAGGVAAPETQYF.

The table lists this clonotype with a few counts. In DNA form, the CDR3 reads TGCAGTGCTACAACGGGGGGAGTGAACACCATATATTTT. As protein: CSATTGGVNTIYF. This sequence joins TRBV20-1 and TRBJ1-3; D possibly corresponds to TRBD1 (5 bases). Deletions cut 4 bases from V and 7 bases from J, with 14 bases between. The germline CDR1 and CDR2 sequences are DFQATT and SNEGSKA (reference sequence). CDR3 length: 13 residues.

This clonotype has a handful of counts. This chain connects TRBV29-1 to TRBJ2-3; D may be TRBD1 or TRBD2 (5 bases each). V shed 8 bases and J shed 1 base, with 22 bases lying between them. The CDR3 length is 16 residues. CDR1 is SQVTM and CDR2 is ANQGSEA in the germline V gene. CDR3 DNA sequence: TGCAGCATCGACTACCCAGGGAGCGGTCGCACAGATACGCAGTATTTT. Protein sequence: CSIDYPGSGRTDTQYF.

This clonotype turned up a few times. The rearrangement uses TRBV20-1 and TRBJ1-1, with D unclear. This CDR3 is built from 11 residues. V shed 3 bases and J shed 1 base, with 3 bases lying between them. Looked up from germline, CDR1 is DFQATT and CDR2 is SNEGSKA (reference sequence). The CDR3 loop is CSASGNTEAFF. CDR3 DNA: TGCAGTGCTAGTGGGAACACTGAAGCTTTCTTT.

About this clonotype itself: Sequence at one end of the junction differs from germline and may be a read error. The chain joins TRBV27 to TRBJ2-1, with unresolved D. Germline CDR1 is MNHEY and CDR2 is SMNVEV (reference sequence). The CDR3 covers 16 residues. This chain's CDR3 is CASSLLNSRSYDEQFF. For the CDR3, the DNA is TGTGCCAGCAGTTTATTGAACAGTCGCTCCTACGATGAGCAGTTCTTC.